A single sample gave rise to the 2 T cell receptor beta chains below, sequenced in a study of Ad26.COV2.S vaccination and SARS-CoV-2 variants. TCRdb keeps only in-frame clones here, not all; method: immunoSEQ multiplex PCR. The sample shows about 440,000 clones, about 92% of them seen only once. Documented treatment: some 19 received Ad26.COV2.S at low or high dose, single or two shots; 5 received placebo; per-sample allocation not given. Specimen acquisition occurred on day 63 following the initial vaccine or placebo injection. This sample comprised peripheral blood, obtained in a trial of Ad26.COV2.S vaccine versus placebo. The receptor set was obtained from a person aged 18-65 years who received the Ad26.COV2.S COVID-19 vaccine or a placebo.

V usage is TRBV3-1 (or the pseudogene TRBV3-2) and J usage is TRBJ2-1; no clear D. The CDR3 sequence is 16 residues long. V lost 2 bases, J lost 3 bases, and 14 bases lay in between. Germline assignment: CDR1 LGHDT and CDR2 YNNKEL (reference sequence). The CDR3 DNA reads TGTGCCAGCAGCCAATCACGGAACAGACGCTACAATGAGCAGTTCTTC. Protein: CASSQSRNRRYNEQFF.

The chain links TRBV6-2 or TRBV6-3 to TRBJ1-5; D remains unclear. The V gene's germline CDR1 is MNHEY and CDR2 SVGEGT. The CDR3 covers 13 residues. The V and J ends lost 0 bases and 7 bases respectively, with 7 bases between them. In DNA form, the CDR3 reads TGTGCCAGCAGTTACTCGATAGGGCAGCCCCAGCATTTT. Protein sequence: CASSYSIGQPQHF.